This entry is about one T cell receptor (beta chain). It has no known antigen specificity. Per-base quality was not reported, and no clone a single base away is much larger than it. These data belong to a study of siplizumab effects on memory and regulatory T cells (dated by TCRdb to about 2019). Some background on the complete study: The study examined how the anti-CD2 antibody siplizumab affects alloreactive T-cell subsets in allogeneic mixed lymphocyte reactions built from human PBMCs.

The CDR3 covers 14 residues, taking in both the cysteine and the phenylalanine. Here the CDR3 DNA is all that survives: 42 bases in frame from base 1. V is shortened by 1 base, J by 0 bases, and the region joining them spans 6 bases. In the germline V gene (reference sequence), CDR1 corresponds to MNHEY and CDR2 to SMNVEV. Points the paper makes about the study in general: Unstimulated naive T cells appeared to be more diverse than memory T cells, and naive cells seemed to make a substantial contribution to the alloresponse. The cumulative frequency of alloreactive sequences traceable to unstimulated CD4+ memory T cells was significantly reduced by siplizumab. Whether proliferating Tregs from siplizumab cultures actually had suppressive function was not functionally confirmed. Because sequences below about 10^-5 frequency were poorly captured, only a minor fraction of alloreactive clones could be mapped to unstimulated subsets. Among mappable alloreactive CD4+ clones, an average Treg-derived fraction of almost 70% was observed with siplizumab, compared with approximately 25% in control reactions. About 80-96% of proliferating CD4+ or CD8+ clones could not be given a naive or memory phenotype.

TCRbeta CDR3 sequencing was performed on sorted unstimulated T cells and on proliferating T cells recovered from mixed lymphocyte reactions. Fresh whole blood from about 11 HLA-typed healthy donors was used as the source from which PBMCs were isolated. To map where alloreactive clones came from, unstimulated CD4+ regulatory T cells were FACS-sorted. Preparation of the library involved the immunoSEQ multiplex PCR assay. Some 1.1 x 10^5 TCR templates per sample were assayed on the deep sequencing platform. Genomic DNA extracted from sorted T cells was the material used for TCRbeta CDR3 sequencing. The paper's data handling went like this. The R programming language was used for the clonal analysis of the TCRbeta CDR3 data. Comparing unstimulated samples against CFSE-low samples taken after the reaction was how alloreactive CD4+ and CD8+ clones were defined. Alloreactive CD4+ clones were assigned to regulatory or non-regulatory origin by matching sequences to sorted unstimulated Treg and non-Treg repertoires. The source is immuneACCESS, and TCRdb retained only in-frame sequences with V and J called. Part of the clones is not carried over; for the studies checked, unresolved V genes explain less than half of this, and the remainder is unexplained. That table supplies the V and J calls and clone size; D and trimming were determined from the DNA. The sample includes 85,000 to 130,000 clones, with 85% to 95% observed a single time. Jointly, the top ten make up approximately 0.6% of the sample.

This TCR was recovered from a human donor in good health. Sequenced sample: Tregs sorted from blood. The chain couples TRBV27 to TRBJ1-1, with the D gene call left open. The DNA is TGTGCCAGCAGTTTATTTGGGATGAACACTGAAGCTTTCTTT. The encoded protein is CASSLFGMNTEAFF.